This entry features one T cell receptor (beta chain) sequence. Its antigen remains unidentified. Read coverage stops 3 residues before the CDR3 terminus; the germline J gene supplies the remainder. CDR3 size: 14 residues. Germline-derived CDR1 and CDR2 are SGHAT and FQNNGV. Trimming removed 3 bases from V and 6 bases from J, with 13 bases in between. The data stem from a study of TET2 disruption in CD19-targeted CAR T cells. Sequencing used immunoSEQ multiplex PCR; TCRdb keeps in-frame clones, though not all of them. The table lists roughly 26,000 clones. Treatment in this sample: autologous CTL019 cells: CD19 CAR with 4-1BB and CD3 zeta domains. The CD19 CAR carried TCR zeta and 4-1BB signaling domains. The starting T cells for CTL019 came from a peripheral blood leukapheresis.

Sequenced here: CD8- CAR+ T cells sorted from cultured blood T cells, sampled for CD19 CAR T cell therapy. The subset here: CD8-negative CAR-positive T cells from the infusion product. This clonotype originated in a man between 65 and 85 years old with chronic lymphocytic leukemia. This rearrangement joins TRBV11-2 to TRBJ2-3; TRBD1 is a possible D gene (6 bases). CDR3 DNA, as far as it was read: TGTGCCAGCAGCTTGGGACAACCTTGGGATACG. Residues: CASSLGQPWDT. The CDR3, in full, reads CASSLGQPWDTQYF.